The T cell receptor (beta chain) under discussion was sequenced for a study of CXCR3-negative and CXCR3-positive naive CD8 T cells. Study conclusions and caveats: Naive cells that were CXCR3-positive had more hydrophobic TRB CDR3s (compared with CXCR3-negative naive cells).

This clonotype shows up as medium-sized by frequency. The antigen is not known. Germline CDR1 SGHRS, CDR2 YFSETQ. The CDR3 has 16 amino acids. UMI-labeled 5' RACE yielded the TRB cDNA libraries. No DNA is given; TCRdb re-called the 5' RACE reads and lists each CDR3 protein once. The table for this sample gives 6,000 to 8,000 distinct CDR3 sequences. The chain couples TRBV5-1 to TRBJ2-5; the TRBD1 assignment by TCRdb is unverifiable without DNA. The TCR originated in a human donor in good health. Some clones in this sample may be carry-over from other donors' samples. The sequencing sample was made of naive CXCR3+ CD8+ T cells from blood. Indicated subset: CD45RO-CCR7+CD27+CD95- naive CD8+ T cells expressing CXCR3 (TNR3+). This CDR3 is CASSLAGGQGGDPPYF. Based on the CDR3 plus reference TRBV5-1 and TRBJ2-5, the full variable domain is KAGVTQTPRYLIKTRGQQVTLSCSPISGHRSVSWYQQTPGQGLQFLFEYFSETQRNKGNFPGRFSGRQFSNSRSEMNVSTLELGDSALYLCASSLAGGQGGDPPYFGPGTRLLVL.